This T cell receptor (beta chain) is from a study of CD8 T cells in ankylosing spondylitis. Findings of the study overall: Disease-linked clones were reportedly significantly enriched in matched ankylosing spondylitis synovial fluid.

As regards this clonotype: The antigen is undetermined.

Each CDR3 protein gets one entry after TCRdb re-called the 5' RACE reads with MiXCR. The table includes 200,000 to 300,000 distinct CDR3 sequences, around 10% detected once. The CDR3 is 16 residues long. V gave up 2 bases and J gave up 2 bases, with 13 bases separating them. Germline V CDR1 and CDR2: KGHDR, SFDVKD. The rearrangement links TRBV24-1 to TRBJ2-3; D is perhaps TRBD1 (5 bases). Specimen: blood, either unsorted or a sorted T cell fraction (not recorded which). The sequence derives from a male donor with ankylosing spondylitis or in good health (not recorded which). The chain's CDR3 is CATSDSTGPLTDTQYF. As DNA, the CDR3 is TGTGCCACCAGTGATTCCACAGGTCCCCTCACAGATACGCAGTATTTT.